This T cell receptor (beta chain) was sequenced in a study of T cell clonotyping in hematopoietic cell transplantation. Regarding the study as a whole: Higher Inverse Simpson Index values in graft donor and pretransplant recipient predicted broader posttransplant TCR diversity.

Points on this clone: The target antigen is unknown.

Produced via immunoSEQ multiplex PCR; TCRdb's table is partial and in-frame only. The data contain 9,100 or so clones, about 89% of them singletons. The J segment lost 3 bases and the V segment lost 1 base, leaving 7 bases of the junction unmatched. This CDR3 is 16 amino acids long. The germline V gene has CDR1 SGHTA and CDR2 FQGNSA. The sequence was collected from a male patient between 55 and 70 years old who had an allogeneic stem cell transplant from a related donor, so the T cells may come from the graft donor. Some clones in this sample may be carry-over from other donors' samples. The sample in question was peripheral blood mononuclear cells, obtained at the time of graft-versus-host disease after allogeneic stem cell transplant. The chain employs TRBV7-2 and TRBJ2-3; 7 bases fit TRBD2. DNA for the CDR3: TGTGCCAGCAGCTTAGGTGGGCGGGGGTTGACAGATACGCAGTATTTT. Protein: CASSLGGRGLTDTQYF.